This entry concerns a single T cell receptor (beta chain). The second PCR ran roughly 6 to 12 cycles with a sample-barcoded 5' primer and J-beta primers. TCRdb fed the 5' RACE reads into MiXCR, producing one record per CDR3 protein. The sample shows under 2 million distinct CDR3 sequences, about 31% of them seen only once. The record originates from a study of blood T cells in healthy people across ages. The CDR3 contains 15 residues. Germline V gene sequence: CDR1 ENHRY, CDR2 SYGVKD. Trimming removed 3 bases from V and 3 bases from J; junction bases left unmatched: 8. The sequencing sample was made of blood. This chain uses TRBV10-3 with TRBJ2-7; 7 bases are shared with TRBD1. The TCR originated in a woman under 40 in good health. Written as DNA, the CDR3 is TGTGCCATCAGTGACCCGGGACAGATATACTACGAGCAGTACTTC. It is translated as CAISDPGQIYYEQYF.